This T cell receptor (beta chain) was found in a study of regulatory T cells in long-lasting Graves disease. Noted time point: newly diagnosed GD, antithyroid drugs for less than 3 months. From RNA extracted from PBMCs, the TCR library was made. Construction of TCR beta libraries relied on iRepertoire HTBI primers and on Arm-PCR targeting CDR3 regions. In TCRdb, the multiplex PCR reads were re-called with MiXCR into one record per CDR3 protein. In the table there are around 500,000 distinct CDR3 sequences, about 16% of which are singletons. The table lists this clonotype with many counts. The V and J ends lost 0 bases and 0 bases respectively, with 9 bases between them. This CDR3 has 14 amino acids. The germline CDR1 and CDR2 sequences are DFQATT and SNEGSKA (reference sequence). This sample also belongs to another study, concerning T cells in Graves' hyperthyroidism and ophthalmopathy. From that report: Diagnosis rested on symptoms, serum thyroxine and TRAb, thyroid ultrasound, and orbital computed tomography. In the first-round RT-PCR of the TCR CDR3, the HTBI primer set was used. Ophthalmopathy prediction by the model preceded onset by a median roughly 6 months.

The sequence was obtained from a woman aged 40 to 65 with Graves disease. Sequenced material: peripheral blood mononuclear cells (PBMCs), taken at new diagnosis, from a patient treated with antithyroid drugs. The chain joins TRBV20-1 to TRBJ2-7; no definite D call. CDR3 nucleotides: TGCAGTGCTAGAGATGGCAGGAGCTCCTACGAGCAGTACTTC. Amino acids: CSARDGRSSYEQYF.